This TCR beta chain was found in a study of blood T cell repertoires in COVID-19. Overall study context: Some COVID-19 samples were acute and others convalescent; all came from the United States, Italy and Spain. T cells, B-cell-depleted T cells, or PBMCs provided the cDNA or gDNA that served as material.

V dropped 11 bases and J dropped 8 bases, with 18 bases sitting between them. This CDR3 comprises 12 residues. Germline V gene data show CDR1 as MDHEN and CDR2 as SYDVKM. As originally analysed: Counts of nucleated cells, estimated from reference gene primer amplification, were obtained. Repertoires were generated with immunoSEQ multiplex PCR, while TCRdb's copy carries only in-frame clones and drops some. V and J calls plus clone size are reproduced from that table; the DNA served to infer D and trimming. The sample lists around 99,000 clones, around 84% occurring once. This TCR was sampled from a woman aged 80 or over with active or convalescent COVID-19. Sequenced material: peripheral blood. The rearrangement joins TRBV28 to TRBJ1-2; D unresolved. The CDR3 here is CAALGITRGYTF. The DNA of the CDR3 is TGTGCCGCATTAGGAATAACCAGGGGCTACACCTTC.